Listed below are T cell receptor beta chains from one sample, sequenced in a study of T cell changes during pregnancy in multiple sclerosis. The method was immunoSEQ multiplex PCR; TCRdb's version includes in-frame clones alone and lacks a portion of them. The data hold fewer than 65,000 clones, with about 91% observed a single time. The sample was CD4+ T cells from peripheral blood mononuclear cells, taken in the first trimester of pregnancy. The source is a female donor with multiple sclerosis, enrolled in a pregnancy study. Both conserved end residues are part of each CDR3. D genes are given only for firm matches. Not every row has a clone size; where given, it reads once, few, many or a size class.

clone_size	j_call	d_call	v_call	cdr3_aa	cdr3_nt
NA	TRBJ1-3	NA	TRBV11-2	CASSLAYSGNTIYF	TGTGCCAGCAGCTTAGCCTACTCTGGAAACACCATATATTTT
once	TRBJ1-5	NA	TRBV18	CASSPLPGDQPQHF	TGTGCCAGCTCACCGCTTCCGGGAGATCAGCCCCAGCATTTT
NA	TRBJ2-7	TRBD1	TRBV7-2	CASSLGQEPYEQYF	TGTGCCAGCAGCCTGGGACAGGAGCCCTACGAGCAGTACTTC
once	TRBJ1-2	TRBD1	TRBV28	CASSLGQANYGYTF	TGTGCCAGCAGTTTGGGACAGGCGAACTATGGCTACACCTTC
NA	TRBJ1-2	TRBD1	TRBV4-3	CASSQDGTGGLYGYTF	TGCGCCAGCAGCCAAGATGGGACAGGAGGACTATATGGCTACACCTTC
NA	TRBJ1-5	NA	TRBV18	CASSPLGGNQPQHF	TGTGCCAGCTCACCACTTGGAGGGAACCAGCCCCAGCATTTT
NA	TRBJ2-5	TRBD2	TRBV12-5	CASGPGTSGAGGTQYF	TGTGCTAGTGGCCCCGGGACTAGCGGGGCCGGGGGGACCCAGTACTTC
NA	TRBJ2-7	NA	TRBV5-4	CASSLAGPYEQYF	TGTGCCAGCAGCTTGGCAGGGCCTTACGAGCAGTACTTC
NA	TRBJ2-5	NA	TRBV4-1	CASSQPGGRQETQYF	TGCGCCAGCAGCCAACCCGGGGGGCGGCAAGAGACCCAGTACTTC
NA	TRBJ2-5	NA	TRBV7-9	CASSRQGQGGKETQYF	TGTGCCAGCAGCCGACAAGGACAGGGAGGGAAAGAGACCCAGTACTTC
NA	TRBJ2-3	TRBD1	TRBV7-9	CASSLAKYRDRKEGDTQYF	TGTGCCAGCAGCTTAGCTAAGTACCGGGACAGGAAAGAGGGGGATACGCAGTATTTT
once	TRBJ1-6	NA	TRBV5-6	CASSTGMDNSPLHF	TGTGCCAGCAGCACAGGGATGGATAATTCACCCCTCCACTTT
NA	TRBJ1-4	NA	TRBV5-6	CASSLVATNEKLFF	TGTGCCAGCAGCTTGGTAGCAACTAATGAAAAACTGTTTTTT
NA	TRBJ1-1	TRBD1	TRBV7-8	CASSFGEGRGYTEAFF	TGTGCCAGCAGCTTCGGAGAGGGCAGGGGGTACACTGAAGCTTTCTTT
once	TRBJ1-6	TRBD1	TRBV15	CATSRPGQGSPLHF	TGTGCCACCAGCAGACCGGGACAGGGGTCACCCCTCCACTTT
once	TRBJ1-3	TRBD1	TRBV18	CASSPPPEAGQGANTIYF	TGTGCCAGCTCACCACCCCCTGAGGCGGGACAGGGGGCAAACACCATATATTTT
NA	TRBJ2-3	NA	TRBV7-2	CASSLAASGTDTQYF	TGTGCCAGCAGCTTAGCCGCCTCGGGCACAGATACGCAGTATTTT
NA	TRBJ1-4	TRBD1	TRBV6-1	CASSERPAGTGRNEKLFF	TGTGCCAGCAGTGAAAGGCCCGCGGGGACAGGGAGAAATGAAAAACTGTTTTTT
NA	TRBJ1-1	NA	TRBV5-1	CASSWAPDTEAFF	TGCGCCAGCAGCTGGGCGCCGGACACTGAAGCTTTCTTT
NA	TRBJ1-5	TRBD1	TRBV5-6	CASSRWDRVNQPQHF	TGTGCCAGCAGCCGTTGGGACAGGGTCAATCAGCCCCAGCATTTT
once	TRBJ1-2	NA	TRBV5-1	CASSLGQNGYTF	TGCGCCAGCAGCTTGGGACAGAATGGCTACACCTTC
NA	TRBJ1-3	NA	TRBV5-5	CASSSGGSGNTIYF	TGTGCCAGCAGCTCTGGGGGGAGCGGAAACACCATATATTTT
NA	TRBJ2-7	TRBD1	TRBV9	CASSVAGTGGKQYF	TGTGCCAGCAGCGTGGCAGGGACAGGGGGCAAGCAGTACTTC
NA	TRBJ2-3	NA	TRBV6-1	CASSPDAGKGDTQYF	TGTGCCAGCAGTCCTGATGCGGGGAAAGGAGATACGCAGTATTTT
NA	TRBJ1-1	NA	TRBV30	CAWGSAGFEAFF	TGTGCCTGGGGCTCGGCAGGGTTTGAAGCTTTCTTT
NA	TRBJ1-2	NA	TRBV2	CASSETPYGYTF	TGTGCCAGCAGTGAAACTCCCTATGGCTACACCTTC
NA	TRBJ2-2	NA	TRBV7-3	CASSLIVSGAKNTGELFF	TGTGCCAGCAGCTTAATTGTGTCAGGGGCAAAGAACACCGGGGAGCTGTTTTTT
NA	TRBJ1-2	TRBD1	TRBV30	CAWSQAGGLGYTF	TGTGCCTGGAGTCAGGCAGGGGGCCTTGGCTACACCTTC
NA	TRBJ1-1	NA	TRBV18	CASSPDRTRLNTEAFF	TGTGCCAGCTCACCTGACAGGACCCGCTTAAACACTGAAGCTTTCTTT
NA	TRBJ1-2	NA	TRBV14	CASSLDRSYGYTF	TGTGCCAGCAGCCTCGACAGGAGCTATGGCTACACCTTC
NA	TRBJ1-5	NA	TRBV18	CASSPGVQPQHF	TGTGCCAGCTCCCCGGGTGTTCAGCCCCAGCATTTT
NA	TRBJ1-1	TRBD1	TRBV11-2	CASSLFQGAVNTEAFF	TGTGCCAGCAGCTTATTCCAGGGGGCTGTGAACACTGAAGCTTTCTTT
NA	TRBJ1-6	TRBD1	TRBV28	CASSYGNPGQNSPLHF	TGTGCCAGCAGTTATGGGAATCCGGGACAGAATTCACCCCTCCACTTT
NA	TRBJ2-3	TRBD2	TRBV5-1	CASSRGLATDTQYF	TGCGCCAGCAGCCGGGGACTAGCGACAGATACGCAGTATTTT
NA	TRBJ1-1	TRBD1	TRBV6-4	CASRLGQYTEAFF	TGTGCCAGCAGGCTGGGACAGTACACTGAAGCTTTCTTT
NA	TRBJ2-3	TRBD2	TRBV28	CASSPPGGTDTQYF	TGTGCCAGCAGCCCCCCGGGGGGGACAGATACGCAGTATTTT
NA	TRBJ2-3	TRBD2	TRBV7-2	CASSLTSGTDTQYF	TGTGCCAGCAGCTTGACTAGCGGCACAGATACGCAGTATTTT
NA	TRBJ2-7	TRBD2	TRBV19	CASSAGLAGSYEQYF	TGTGCCAGTAGTGCGGGACTAGCGGGGTCCTACGAGCAGTACTTC